This passage covers 9 T cell receptor beta chains from one sample sequenced in a study of CD8+CD57+ T cells in acquired aplastic anemia. It was genomic DNA that served as the template for profiling TCR beta VDJ and CDR3. MiXCR, run by TCRdb on the reads, gives a single entry per CDR3 protein. The table lists under 200,000 distinct CDR3 sequences, roughly 48% of them singletons. Sequenced material: sorted CD4+, CD8+, or CD8+CD57+ T cells (not recorded which) from PBMCs. Source of these receptors: a human donor in good health.

The chain has TRBV2 and TRBJ2-3; D call uncertain. This CDR3 comprises 13 residues. The germline gives CDR1 SNHLY, CDR2 FYNNEI. Trimming took 6 bases from V and 2 from J, leaving 9 bases between them. The CDR3 coding sequence is TGTGCCAGCAGGCTCAGTAACACAGATACGCAGTATTTT. It translates to CASRLSNTDTQYF.

This clonotype occurred many times. The V gene is TRBV12-3 or TRBV12-4, the J gene TRBJ2-2; the D is unclear. Trimming shortened V by 3 bases and J by 0 bases, and 11 bases separated the two germline ends. The CDR3 sequence is 16 residues long. CDR3 in DNA: TGTGCCAGCAGTTTGGGCGCGGTTACGAACACCGGGGAGCTGTTTTTT. It yields the protein CASSLGAVTNTGELFF.

The chain uses TRBV6-1 and TRBJ1-5, with D maybe TRBD1 (6 bases). The CDR3 has 15 residues. CDR1 is MNHNS, CDR2 SASEGT, per germline. Trimming took off 7 bases at V and 0 bases at J, with 13 bases between the two ends. Written as DNA, the CDR3 is TGTGCCAGCATATGGGACACTTATAGCAATCAGCCCCAGCATTTT. Its protein is CASIWDTYSNQPQHF.

The chain uses TRBV20-1 and TRBJ1-1; no definite D call. Per the germline V gene, CDR1 is DFQATT and CDR2 is SNEGSKA (reference sequence). This CDR3 is built from 11 residues. V gave up 1 base and J gave up 5 bases, with 5 bases separating them. The CDR3 loop reads CSARGPTEAFF. CDR3 nucleotides: TGCAGTGCTAGAGGGCCAACTGAAGCTTTCTTT.

This clonotype has just a few counts. J is TRBJ1-5 and V is TRBV6-5, with D possibly matching TRBD1 (6 bases). Trimming pared 4 bases from V and 6 bases from J, leaving 13 bases between. The CDR3 has 14 residues. The germline V gene has CDR1 MNHEY and CDR2 SVGAGI. CDR3 DNA sequence: TGTGCCAGCAGTTGGGGGGAGGGGGGTCAGCCCCAGCATTTT. It specifies CASSWGEGGQPQHF.

The chain carries TRBV5-4 and TRBJ2-7, with TRBD2 as a possible D gene (6 bases). Trimming cost V 3 bases and J 4 bases, with 17 bases left between them. Germline V gives CDR1 SGHNT, CDR2 YYREEE (reference sequence). The CDR3 has 15 amino acids. The CDR3 sequence is CASSYNFSGYYEQYF. The CDR3 DNA reads TGTGCCAGCAGCTATAACTTTAGCGGTTATTACGAGCAGTACTTC.

This clonotype showed up many times. The chain employs TRBV7-2 and TRBJ2-3; the D call may be TRBD1 or TRBD2 (6 bases each). CDR1 and CDR2 from the germline V gene are SGHTA and FQGNSA. This CDR3 contains 16 residues. Between the trimmed V and J ends, which lost 1 base and 2 bases, there was a span of 13 bases. CDR3: CASSLGLGGDTDTQYF. The DNA for the CDR3 is TGTGCCAGCAGCTTAGGACTAGGGGGAGACACAGATACGCAGTATTTT.

The table lists this clonotype with many counts. The chain carries TRBV30 and TRBJ2-7; D gene uncertain. CDR1 and CDR2 from the germline V gene are GTSNPN and SVGIG (reference sequence). This CDR3 has 12 amino acids. Deletions cut 0 bases from V and 2 bases from J, with 5 bases between. The CDR3 DNA sequence: TGTGCCTGGAGTGTAGGCCCCTACGAGCAGTACTTC. Amino acids: CAWSVGPYEQYF.

This clonotype came up many times. The chain couples TRBV20-1 to TRBJ1-1; tentative D call: TRBD1 (5 bases). V was pared by 6 bases and J by 1 base, with 15 bases between. CDR1 and CDR2 (germline): DFQATT, SNEGSKA (reference sequence). The CDR3 spans 14 residues. CDR3: CSATATGGNTEAFF. CDR3 in DNA: TGCAGTGCAACTGCGACGGGGGGGAACACTGAAGCTTTCTTT.